Reported below is one T cell receptor beta chain. This entry is derived from a study of cytomegalovirus exposure and HLA in healthy donors. The CDR3 loop spans 15 amino acids. J was trimmed by 4 bases and V by 7 bases; bases with no gene match: 7. From germline, CDR1 is ENHRY and CDR2 SYGVKD. The PCR used 60 Vbeta and 13 Jbeta primers. This table comes from immunoSEQ multiplex PCR, and its TCRdb copy is limited to in-frame clones, with some not included. There are about 170,000 clones in the sample; approximately 72% occur only once, and roughly 2% lies in the top ten. The chain couples TRBV10-3 to TRBJ2-1; TRBD2 matches at 10 bases. The sequenced sample consisted of PBMCs. This clonotype originated in a female donor in good health and CMV-seronegative. The CDR3 coding sequence is TGTGCCATCATCGCAACTAGCGGGGCGTACAATGAGCAGTTCTTC. Amino acids: CAIIATSGAYNEQFF.